The rows below give T cell receptor beta chains drawn from one sample of a study of blood T cells in healthy people across ages. From the 5' RACE reads, TCRdb called clonotypes with MiXCR, one entry per CDR3 protein. The sample includes 1,500,000 or so distinct CDR3 sequences, approximately 43% of them seen just once. The sample consisted of blood. The receptors come from a woman younger than 30 in good health. Both conserved end residues are part of each CDR3. D genes are given only for firm matches. Clone sizes are given selectively: once, few, many, or a class where the clone is expanded.

. | few | TRBJ2-5 | TRBV12-3/TRBV12-4 | CASSLSGSTQYF | TGTGCCAGCAGTTTATCGGGCTCGACCCAGTACTTC
. | few | TRBJ2-1 | TRBV11-2 | CASSLDRGPAYNEQFF | TGTGCCAGCAGCTTAGATCGGGGGCCCGCTTACAATGAGCAGTTCTTC
TRBD1 | . | TRBJ2-7 | TRBV3-1 | CASNQTGTGGACEQYF | TGTGCCAGCAACCAAACCGGGACAGGGGGTGCGTGCGAGCAGTACTTC
TRBD2 | . | TRBJ2-4 | TRBV28 | CASSLGIRLAGAKNIQYF | TGTGCCAGCAGTTTAGGGATCCGACTAGCGGGAGCCAAAAACATTCAGTACTTC
. | once | TRBJ2-2 | TRBV20-1 | CSARVPGTGELFF | TGCAGTGCTAGAGTTCCGGGAACCGGGGAGCTGTTTTTT
. | . | TRBJ2-3 | TRBV3-1 | CATSITDTQYF | TGTGCCACCTCCATTACAGATACGCAGTATTTT
TRBD1 | . | TRBJ1-5 | TRBV6-5 | CASRTGGWNQPQHF | TGTGCCAGCAGAACAGGGGGCTGGAATCAGCCCCAGCATTTT
. | . | TRBJ1-1 | TRBV2 | CASRPEMNTEAFF | TGTGCCAGCCGACCAGAGATGAACACTGAAGCTTTCTTT
TRBD1 | few | TRBJ2-1 | TRBV6-5 | CASRTGTGDNEQFF | TGTGCCAGCAGAACCGGGACAGGGGACAATGAGCAGTTCTTC
. | . | TRBJ1-2 | TRBV9 | CVSSVGTGSYGYTF | TGTGTCAGCAGCGTAGGAACAGGCTCCTATGGCTACACCTTC
. | few | TRBJ1-4 | TRBV20-1 | CSAAQPNEKLFF | TGCAGTGCCGCCCAGCCTAATGAAAAACTGTTTTTT
. | few | TRBJ2-3 | TRBV4-1 | CANTANIKSTDTQYF | TGCGCCAACACAGCAAATATAAAAAGCACAGATACGCAGTATTTT
. | many | TRBJ2-3 | TRBV12-3/TRBV12-4 | CASITGYSTDTQYF | TGTGCCAGCATCACAGGCTATAGCACAGATACGCAGTATTTT
. | . | TRBJ1-2 | TRBV4-1 | CASSQDEVRYYGYTF | TGCGCCAGCAGCCAAGATGAGGTTCGGTATTATGGCTACACCTTC
. | . | TRBJ2-2 | TRBV20-1 | CSAGTYTGELFF | TGCAGTGCGGGGACATACACCGGGGAGCTGTTTTTT
TRBD1 | few | TRBJ1-6 | TRBV20-1 | CSARERQGVSYNSPLHF | TGCAGTGCTAGAGAGCGACAGGGGGTCTCCTATAATTCACCCCTCCACTTT
TRBD1 | few | TRBJ1-6 | TRBV10-2 | CASSLTVGQTGSPLHF | TGCGCCAGCAGCTTAACCGTGGGACAGACTGGTTCACCCCTCCACTTT